The rows below give T cell receptor beta chains drawn from one sample of a study of T cell responses to AZD1222 COVID-19 vaccine. The table came from immunoSEQ multiplex PCR; TCRdb's copy has only in-frame clones and leaves some out. Of 130,000 to 150,000 clones in the sample, around 86% were seen once. The specimen was peripheral blood, collected on day 0 of MenACWY control vaccination. The receptors were sampled from an adult in good health. Both conserved end residues are part of each CDR3.

V | CDR3
TRBV10-3 | CAISEIGPRTDTQYF
TRBV7-2 | CASSLEGGQTYGYTF
TRBV19 | CASEGQLNQPQHF
TRBV2 | CASSVDAGELFF
TRBV7-9 | CASSLAQGARSEAFF
TRBV6-1 | CASSEAGGGGGTQYF
TRBV19 | CASSRTGSNQPQHF
TRBV5-8 | CASSSGNSGGAIDTQYF
TRBV28 | CASSLHGPNQPQHF
TRBV11-2 | CASSITGTGGNTEAFF
TRBV5-1 | CASSYEPGQGAETQYF
TRBV28 | CASSLEGPGGYTF
TRBV7-3 | CASSLTFGTGVPDTQYF
TRBV23-1 | CASRAAPQHYGYTF
TRBV2 | CASSWDRVGYTF
TRBV20-1 | CSASFPSTDTQYF
TRBV28 | CASSFPTHGGQGQPQHF
TRBV5-1 | CASSLGAEQFF
TRBV24-1 | CATSDFKGAQETQYF
TRBV5-4 | CASSRGDQPQHF
TRBV6-5 | CASSLDSAKNIQYF
TRBV30 | CAWSGTNFNQPQHF
TRBV3-1/TRBV3-2 | CASSQAWGEQYF
TRBV20-1 | CSASEQSNQPQHF
TRBV9 | CASSATTGSGANVLTF
TRBV19 | CASSIGHVQGPGNQPQHF
TRBV27 | CASSLLDEGQNQPQHF
TRBV2 | CASSKTGMDGYTF
TRBV5-5 | CASSLQGATTGAFF
TRBV2 | CASSVSGGAGYGYTF
TRBV4-1 | CASSQFRGLGANVLTF
TRBV19 | CASIPSGQGVSGANVLTF
TRBV7-2 | CASNRVNTGELFF
TRBV5-1 | CASSLVRGSEQFF
TRBV7-3 | CASSQGQGHGELFF
TRBV5-1 | CASSPSGIDNSPLHF
TRBV2 | CASSAGGQETQYF
TRBV5-6 | CASSFIGTYLDEQYF
TRBV19 | CASKNPGSYEQYF
TRBV4-1 | CASSQGGRGTAVGKTLFF
TRBV5-6 | CASSLTGGNTGELFF
TRBV6-5 | CASSLASGEDTQYF
TRBV5-1 | CASSFSLGAYNEQFF
TRBV5-8 | CASSSTQVQPQHF
TRBV28 | CASSPVGGGFGELFF
TRBV15 | CATSRDREFQETQYF
TRBV2 | CASSSQGGPDTQYF
TRBV12-5 | CASGLEAGQGQTQYF
TRBV19 | CASSTTHGVSGANVLTF
TRBV5-1 | CASSLGRAGLNSPLHF
TRBV4-2 | CASSPDRGNQPQHF
TRBV24-1 | CATSDFRRQGNTGELFF
TRBV6-5 | CASSYRVSTEAFF